This record looks at one T cell receptor (beta chain) sequence and its context. Unique molecular identifiers were built into the TCRbeta library. MiXCR, run by TCRdb on the PCR reads, gives a single entry per CDR3 protein. The repertoire includes about 400,000 distinct CDR3 sequences, 10% to 15% of them detected once, and over 3.5% sits in the top ten. CDR1 is MNHEY, CDR2 SMNVEV, per germline (reference sequence). Trimming removed 5 bases at V and 4 bases at J, with 14 bases between. The CDR3 extends over 14 amino acids. This entry comes from a study of T-cell reconstitution after alpha-beta-depleted transplantation in children.

The V gene is TRBV27, the J gene TRBJ1-2; the D gene is possibly TRBD1 (5 bases). The material was PBMCs, obtained from the stem cell graft. The clonotype originates from a human donor who donated a stem cell graft to a child with Fanconi anemia. CDR3 loop: CASSRGGIPYGYTF. The CDR3 DNA follows: TGTGCCAGCAGTCGCGGGGGGATCCCCTATGGCTACACCTTC.